This entry lists 5 T cell receptor beta chains sequenced from one sample in a study of cytomegalovirus exposure and HLA in healthy donors. PCR employed 60 Vbeta and 13 Jbeta primers. TCRdb's copy holds only in-frame clones and misses some; the assay was immunoSEQ multiplex PCR. The sample has around 67,000 clones, roughly two thirds seen once. Material for sequencing was PBMCs. The source of these receptors is a woman in her fifties or sixties in good health and CMV-seronegative.

The chain employs TRBV9 and TRBJ1-5; no reliable D call. The germline gives CDR1 SGDLS, CDR2 YYNGEE. The CDR3 is 13 amino acids. V gave up 4 bases and J gave up 5 bases, with 10 bases separating them. The CDR3 nucleotides are TGTGCCAGCAGCCCCAGGTTGGATCAGCCCCAGCATTTT. It translates to CASSPRLDQPQHF.

The chain recombines TRBV15 with TRBJ2-1; TRBD2 agrees at 11 bases. Unmatched junction bases numbered 4, after V lost 5 bases and J lost 4 bases. Germline-derived CDR1 and CDR2 are LNHNV and YYDKDF (reference sequence). There are 15 residues in the CDR3. CDR3: CATSSRTSGYNEQFF. CDR3 sequence (DNA): TGTGCCACCAGCTCAAGGACTAGCGGGTACAATGAGCAGTTCTTC. Supplemented by reference TRBV15 and TRBJ2-1, the full variable domain reads DAMVIQNPRYQVTQFGKPVTLSCSQTLNHNVMYWYQQKSSQAPKLLFHYYDKDFNNEADTPDNFQSRRPNTSFCFLDIRSPGLGDTAMYLCATSSRTSGYNEQFFGPGTRLTVL.

The chain carries TRBV28 and TRBJ1-2; D might be TRBD1 (5 bases). V lost 8 bases to trimming and J lost 2 bases, with 9 bases between them. Germline V gives CDR1 MDHEN, CDR2 SYDVKM. CDR3 size: 12 residues. The CDR3 DNA reads as TGTGCCAGCCGGACACCCAACTATGGCTACACCTTC. Its translation: CASRTPNYGYTF.

The rearrangement links TRBV4-3 to TRBJ2-7, with 14 positions matching TRBD2. With V trimmed by 3 bases and J by 4 bases, 2 bases remained unmatched. Germline V gene data show CDR1 as LGHNA and CDR2 as YSLEER. This CDR3 contains 15 residues. CDR3 loop: CASSQGLAGDYEQYF. The CDR3 DNA sequence: TGCGCCAGCAGCCAGGGACTAGCGGGAGATTACGAGCAGTACTTC.

In this sample, this clone turned up a few times. The chain recombines TRBV7-2 with TRBJ1-5, with 9 bases matching TRBD1. V shed 5 bases, J shed 6 bases, and the junction held 11 bases outside the gene matches. CDR3 length equals 16 residues. Germline-derived CDR1 and CDR2 are SGHTA and FQGNSA. The CDR3 DNA is TGTGCCAGCAGCACTCAGGGACAGGGATTGGGTCAGCCCCAGCATTTT. Translation: CASSTQGQGLGQPQHF.